This T cell receptor (beta chain) was retrieved from a study of low-dose radiotherapy and immunotherapy resistance in tumors. Time point reported: after trial treatment. Indicated treatment: LDRT plus nivolumab, ipilimumab, low-dose cyclophosphamide and aspirin (RACIN trial). Donors received nivolumab, ipilimumab, aspirin, low-dose cyclophosphamide and low-dose radiotherapy. TRAV- and TRBV-specific primers, spanning alpha and beta chains, primed first-strand cDNA. Using a constant-region primer together with a V-primer adapter, TCRs were subjected to about 18 PCR cycles of amplification. One entry per CDR3 protein results from TCRdb running MiXCR on the reads. In the table there are 45,000 or so distinct CDR3 sequences, less than 30% of which are singletons. Per the germline V gene, CDR1 is SGHTA and CDR2 is FQGNSA. The CDR3 is 11 residues long. The V end was cut by 8 bases, the J end by 9 bases, with 11 bases between.

This TCR came from a male donor with prostate cancer. Sequencing used PBMCs, obtained after low-dose radiotherapy plus immunotherapy. V and J are TRBV7-2 and TRBJ2-1, with D unclear. The CDR3 DNA sequence: TGTGCCAGCCGAGAACCGGGTGAGCAGTTCTTC. This sequence encodes CASREPGEQFF.